These 23 T cell receptor beta chains were sequenced from one sample in a study of T cells in Graves' hyperthyroidism and ophthalmopathy. The CDR3 regions of TCR beta were amplified from RNA transcripts. With the HTBI primer set, the TCR CDR3 went through a first round of RT-PCR. TCRdb itself ran the multiplex PCR reads through MiXCR, one entry per CDR3 protein. The sample lists about 420,000 distinct CDR3 sequences, 15% to 17% occurring once. The specimen was blood. The receptors were gathered from a woman aged 18-29 years with Graves' hyperthyroidism.

The chain uses TRBV9 and TRBJ1-1; tentatively, D is TRBD1 (5 bases). Germline assignment: CDR1 SGDLS and CDR2 YYNGEE. The CDR3 totals 16 residues. Trimming left V 0 bases short and J 3 bases short, with 15 bases between. The CDR3 coding sequence is TGTGCCAGCAGCGTAGTCCTGGGGCCGGGTGACACTGAAGCTTTCTTT. As protein: CASSVVLGPGDTEAFF. Based on the CDR3 plus reference TRBV9 and TRBJ1-1, the full variable domain is DSGVTQTPKHLITATGQRVTLRCSPRSGDLSVYWYQQSLDQGLQFLIQYYNGEERAKGNILERFSAQQFPDLHSELNLSSLELGDSALYFCASSVVLGPGDTEAFFGQGTRLTVV.

Ten or more counts support this clonotype. V and J are TRBV11-2 and TRBJ1-5, with TRBD1 as a possible D gene (5 bases). This CDR3 spans 15 amino acids. The V end was cut by 6 bases, the J end by 0 bases, with 12 bases between. Germline V gene data show CDR1 as SGHAT and CDR2 as FQNNGV. CDR3 sequence: CASRGGADSNQPQHF. In DNA, the CDR3 is TGTGCCAGCAGGGGAGGGGCAGATAGCAATCAGCCCCAGCATTTT.

The CDR3 DNA reads TGCGCCAGCAGCTTTGGACAGGGGGCGACCGGGGAGCTGTTTTTT. Translated, it gives CASSFGQGATGELFF. The chain employs TRBV5-1 and TRBJ2-2; 11 nucleotides align to TRBD1. Germline trimming cut 2 bases from V and 5 bases from J; bases unmatched to any gene: 2. The CDR3 consists of 15 residues. The germline gives CDR1 SGHRS, CDR2 YFSETQ.

This clonotype was counted ten times or more. The chain combines TRBV7-9 with TRBJ2-5; tentative D call: TRBD2 (5 bases). Germline CDR1 and CDR2: SEHNR and FQNEAQ (reference sequence). V lost 5 bases and J 5 bases, leaving 12 bases between the germline ends. The CDR3 has 13 residues. The CDR3 DNA sequence: TGTGCCAGCAGCCCCCCATTAGCGGAGACCCAGTACTTC. This codes for CASSPPLAETQYF.

In this sample, this clonotype turned up many times. The rearrangement joins TRBV7-9 to TRBJ2-3, with 10 nucleotides matching TRBD1. Germline assignment: CDR1 SEHNR and CDR2 FQNEAQ (reference sequence). V shed 5 bases, J shed 5 bases, and the junction held 7 bases outside the gene matches. This CDR3 spans 15 amino acids. In DNA form, the CDR3 reads TGTGCCAGCAGCGTGGGACAGGGGAGAAGAGATACGCAGTATTTT. It codes for CASSVGQGRRDTQYF.

This clonotype occurred a few times. The J gene is TRBJ2-4, the V gene TRBV6-2 or TRBV6-3; D gene ambiguous. The CDR3 spans 16 residues. Per the germline V gene, CDR1 is MNHEY and CDR2 is SVGEGT. V lost 8 bases and J lost 8, with 25 bases in between. CDR3 in amino acids: CASLGPGGNGKDIQYF. Here the CDR3 DNA reads TGTGCCAGCCTCGGCCCGGGTGGGAATGGAAAAGACATTCAGTACTTC.

J is TRBJ1-2 and V is TRBV19; D not resolved. The CDR3 spans 17 residues. Germline V gene lookup returns CDR1 LNHDA and CDR2 SQIVND (reference sequence). Deletions cut 0 bases from V and 4 bases from J, with 18 bases between. The CDR3 reads CASSIDPSGDLPYGYTF. CDR3 DNA: TGTGCCAGTAGTATAGATCCCTCGGGCGACTTACCCTATGGCTACACCTTC.

This clonotype was detected many times. The chain links TRBV6-1 to TRBJ1-1; 7 positions match TRBD1. Germline values: CDR1 MNHNS, CDR2 SASEGT. Germline trimming cut 5 bases from V and 5 bases from J; bases unmatched to any gene: 11. The CDR3 runs to 15 residues. The CDR3 DNA follows: TGTGCCAGCAGTTCCGGATCGACAGGGAGAACTGAAGCTTTCTTT. Protein: CASSSGSTGRTEAFF.

This clonotype was counted ten times or more. J is TRBJ2-3 and V is TRBV6-1; 7 bases match TRBD1. The germline gives CDR1 MNHNS, CDR2 SASEGT. The CDR3 length is 15 residues. J lost 0 bases, V lost 4 bases, and 4 bases had no gene match. The CDR3 DNA follows: TGTGCCAGCAGTGTAAACAGGGGTAGCACAGATACGCAGTATTTT. This encodes CASSVNRGSTDTQYF.

This clonotype was observed a few times. The chain recombines TRBV20-1 with TRBJ2-3; D is ambiguous. CDR3 length: 16 amino acids. Germline V gives CDR1 DFQATT, CDR2 SNEGSKA (reference sequence). The V gene lost 1 base and the J gene lost 0 bases, with 14 bases spanning the gap. The CDR3 DNA sequence: TGCAGTGCTAGAGGGATCTCCAGAGATAGCACAGATACGCAGTATTTT. Translating gives CSARGISRDSTDTQYF.

This clonotype was found many times. The gene calls are TRBV28 and TRBJ1-4; D is perhaps TRBD1 (5 bases). The germline V and J ends were trimmed by 6 bases and 8 bases, with 13 bases remaining between them. Germline V gene sequence: CDR1 MDHEN, CDR2 SYDVKM. This CDR3 contains 13 residues. The CDR3 DNA reads as TGTGCCAGCAGCTTCTTTAGGGGCGAAAAACTGTTTTTT. This translates into CASSFFRGEKLFF.

This clonotype was detected ten times or more. The rearrangement links TRBV12-3 or TRBV12-4 to TRBJ1-2; the D gene is possibly TRBD1 (5 bases). The CDR3 runs 12 residues. V was shortened by 6 bases and J by 2 bases, with 7 bases between the two germline ends. The CDR3 coding sequence is TGTGCCAGCAGCAGGACAAACTATGGCTACACCTTC. It codes for CASSRTNYGYTF.

This clonotype was counted at least ten times. The chain links TRBV6-1 to TRBJ2-2; a possible D gene is TRBD1 (5 bases). The CDR3 is 14 amino acids. Deletions cut 5 bases from V and 1 base from J, with 8 bases between. From germline, CDR1 is MNHNS and CDR2 SASEGT. CDR3 nucleotide sequence: TGTGCCAGCAGTCAGACAGAGAACACCGGGGAGCTGTTTTTT. Protein product: CASSQTENTGELFF.

In the case of this clonotype: This may come from a read error, since a much larger clone is one base off. The chain combines TRBV2 with TRBJ2-2; weak D call: TRBD1 (7 bases). Per germline, CDR1 SNHLY and CDR2 FYNNEI. The CDR3 extends over 14 amino acids. The DNA for the CDR3 is TGTGCCAGCAGTATTAACAGGGGTTCGGGGGAGGTGTTTTTT. Protein product: CASSINRGSGEVFF.

This clonotype showed up just a few times. The J gene is TRBJ2-5, the V gene TRBV11-1; 7 bases agree with TRBD1. There are 14 residues in the CDR3. Germline trimming cut 5 bases from V and 3 bases from J; bases unmatched to any gene: 6. Germline CDR1 reads SGHAT; CDR2 reads FQDESV (reference sequence). The CDR3 nucleotides are TGTGCCAGCAGCGTAACCGGGACAGAAGAGACCCAGTACTTC. Translating gives CASSVTGTEETQYF.

This clonotype was recorded a few times. The chain joins TRBV14 to TRBJ1-2, with D uncertain. With 2 bases removed from V and 6 bases from J, the gap between germline ends came to 7 bases. The CDR3 sequence is 12 residues long. CDR1 SGHDN and CDR2 FVKESK come from the germline V gene. This chain's CDR3 is CASSQNANGYTF. The CDR3 nucleotides are TGTGCCAGCAGCCAAAACGCGAATGGCTACACCTTC.

This clonotype occurred many times. The CDR3 here is CATSRDTSKLAGAYNEQFF. The CDR3, as DNA: TGTGCCACCAGCAGAGACACCTCTAAACTAGCGGGAGCTTACAATGAGCAGTTCTTC. This sequence joins TRBV15 and TRBJ2-1; 11 bases line up with TRBD2. V was clipped by 0 bases and J by 4 bases; unmatched bases: 11. The CDR3 consists of 19 residues. Per the germline V gene, CDR1 is LNHNV and CDR2 is YYDKDF (reference sequence). Full variable domain (outside the CDR3, taken from reference TRBV15 and TRBJ2-1): DAMVIQNPRYQVTQFGKPVTLSCSQTLNHNVMYWYQQKSSQAPKLLFHYYDKDFNNEADTPDNFQSRRPNTSFCFLDIRSPGLGDTAMYLCATSRDTSKLAGAYNEQFFGPGTRLTVL.

This clonotype was seen only a few times. The J gene is TRBJ1-1, the V gene TRBV30; tentative D call: TRBD1 (6 bases). V lost 2 bases to trimming and J lost 6 bases, with 16 bases between them. The CDR3 sequence is 14 residues long. Germline V gene data show CDR1 as GTSNPN and CDR2 as SVGIG (reference sequence). As DNA, the CDR3 is TGTGCCTGGAGTCGTCTACAGGGATGGGCTGAAGCTTTCTTT. It encodes CAWSRLQGWAEAFF. The entire variable domain, with the rest obtained from reference TRBV30 and TRBJ1-1, is as follows: SQTIHQWPATLVQPVGSPLSLECTVEGTSNPNLYWYRQAAGRGLQLLFYSVGIGQISSEVPQNLSASRPQDRQFILSSKKLLLSDSGFYLCAWSRLQGWAEAFFGQGTRLTVV.

This clonotype was found a few times. V usage is TRBV5-1 and J usage is TRBJ2-1; 9 nucleotides align to TRBD1. The V gene's germline CDR1 is SGHRS and CDR2 YFSETQ. The CDR3 contains 15 residues. V lost 3 bases to trimming and J lost 6 bases; unmatched junction nucleotides: 7. The CDR3 reads CASSSGTGFINEQFF. The DNA of the CDR3 is TGCGCCAGCAGCTCCGGGACAGGGTTTATCAATGAGCAGTTCTTC.

In its sample, this clonotype was seen a few times. CDR3 sequence: CASSYAYRGTGNTIYF. The CDR3 DNA reads TGTGCCAGCAGTTACGCCTACAGGGGGACGGGAAACACCATATATTTT. The chain combines TRBV6-5 with TRBJ1-3; 8 nucleotides agree with TRBD1. CDR1 and CDR2 from the germline V gene are MNHEY and SVGAGI. This CDR3 comprises 16 residues. V lost 2 bases and J lost 4; bases outside the gene matches: 7.

This clonotype was seen at least ten times. This chain joins TRBV12-3 or TRBV12-4 and TRBJ2-7; D call uncertain. The CDR3 is made up of 16 amino acids. V was shortened by 6 bases and J by 0 bases, with 18 bases between the two germline ends. CDR3 DNA sequence: TGTGCCAGCAGCCTTCATTATTCCAACCCCTCCTACGAGCAGTACTTC. It codes for CASSLHYSNPSYEQYF.

CDR3 protein: CASSQVTGVLTEYEQYF. The CDR3 DNA is TGCGCCAGCAGCCAGGTTACGGGGGTTTTGACAGAATACGAGCAGTACTTC. The rearrangement links TRBV4-1 to TRBJ2-7; possible D gene TRBD2, 6 bases. CDR3 length: 17 amino acids. Trimming stripped 3 bases from V and 4 bases from J, with 22 bases between. The germline CDR1 and CDR2 sequences are MGHRA and YSYEKL.

This clonotype was detected many times. J is TRBJ2-7 and V is TRBV12-3 or TRBV12-4; TRBD2 is a possible D gene (5 bases). This CDR3 has 13 amino acids. The V gene lost 3 bases and the J gene lost 0 bases, with 6 bases spanning the gap. The CDR3 sequence is CASSFGDSYEQYF. In DNA form, the CDR3 reads TGTGCCAGCAGTTTCGGGGACTCCTACGAGCAGTACTTC.